Detailed here is one T cell receptor beta chain. Up to 2 weeks before entering the study, exposed participants had met a COVID-19 case. This sample was included in a study of blood T cell repertoires in COVID-19. The wider study: T cells, B-cell-depleted T cells, or PBMCs supplied cDNA or gDNA.

Only in-frame clones appear in the TCRdb table, and some are missing; sequencing was by immunoSEQ multiplex PCR. Here the sample spans under 250,000 clones, 80% to 90% being singletons. The CDR3 sequence is 14 residues long. Losses at the gene ends were 3 bases for V and 3 bases for J; bases not matched to a gene: 2. Germline V gene data show CDR1 as SGHTS and CDR2 as YDEGEE. V is TRBV5-8 and J is TRBJ1-2, with 10 bases matching TRBD1. This clonotype was obtained from a woman in her forties who had been exposed to COVID-19. Sequencing used PBMCs or T cells enriched from blood (not recorded which). The CDR3 is CASSWGTGDYGYTF. As DNA, the CDR3 is TGTGCCAGCAGCTGGGGGACAGGGGACTATGGCTACACCTTC.